Presented here are 25 T cell receptor beta chains from one specimen sequenced in a study of blood T cell repertoires in COVID-19. Sequencing used immunoSEQ multiplex PCR; TCRdb keeps in-frame clones, though not all of them. This sample has over 110,000 clones, with around 86% found just once. What was sequenced was peripheral blood. Source of these receptors: a human donor in a cohort sampled during active COVID-19.

The J gene is TRBJ1-1, the V gene TRBV14, with 9 positions matching TRBD1. Unmatched junction bases numbered 2, after V lost 5 bases and J lost 4 bases. Germline V lookup: CDR1 SGHDN, CDR2 FVKESK. The CDR3 is 13 residues long. CDR3 amino acids: CASSSTGGTEAFF. CDR3 sequence (DNA): TGTGCCAGCAGCTCGACAGGGGGCACTGAAGCTTTCTTT.

The chain has TRBV14 and TRBJ2-1; 7 bases align to TRBD1. Germline assignment: CDR1 SGHDN and CDR2 FVKESK. V was clipped by 3 bases and J by 0 bases; unmatched bases: 14. The CDR3 length is 19 residues. In nucleotides, the CDR3 is TGTGCCAGCAGCCAGGGGAAGGGGGCCTTTCTGAGCTCCTACAATGAGCAGTTCTTC. This gives the protein CASSQGKGAFLSSYNEQFF.

As to this clone: The sample carries other DNA sequences with the same CDR3. The chain is built from TRBV7-2 and TRBJ2-5; 10 nucleotides match TRBD1. The CDR3 runs to 15 residues. The junction had 7 bases not matched to a gene; V was cut back by 4 bases and J by 5 bases. Germline CDR1 SGHTA, CDR2 FQGNSA. The CDR3 spells CASSWTGGERETQYF. The CDR3 DNA reads TGTGCCAGCAGCTGGACAGGGGGTGAGAGGGAGACCCAGTACTTC.

V usage is TRBV7-3 and J usage is TRBJ2-5; TRBD2 aligns across 10 bases. CDR1 and CDR2 (germline): SGHTA, FQGTGA. CDR3 size: 14 residues. Losses at the gene ends were 4 bases for V and 5 bases for J; bases not matched to a gene: 4. Here the CDR3 DNA reads TGTGCCAGCAGCTCAGCGGGAGGGTCGGAGACCCAGTACTTC. Its protein is CASSSAGGSETQYF.

In nucleotides, the CDR3 is TGTGCCAGCAGCCGGGTTCACGGGATAGATACGCAGTATTTT. Protein: CASSRVHGIDTQYF. The chain links TRBV3-1 (or the pseudogene TRBV3-2) to TRBJ2-3, with D possibly being TRBD2 (5 bases). The CDR3 consists of 14 residues. Germline CDR1 and CDR2: LGHDT and YNNKEL (reference sequence). V gave up 4 bases and J gave up 5 bases, with 13 bases separating them.

The chain recombines TRBV7-9 with TRBJ2-7; D is uncertain. Looked up from germline, CDR1 is SEHNR and CDR2 is FQNEAQ (reference sequence). V lost 5 bases to trimming and J lost 2 bases, with 16 bases between them. This CDR3 spans 15 amino acids. The CDR3 coding sequence is TGTGCCAGCAGCGAAGGTTTCTGGGCGACCTACGAGCAGTACTTC. Amino acids: CASSEGFWATYEQYF.

The chain combines TRBV18 with TRBJ2-3; possibly TRBD2 for D (6 bases). This CDR3 comprises 17 residues. Looked up from germline, CDR1 is KGHSH and CDR2 is LQKENI. The V and J ends lost 1 base and 2 bases respectively, with 16 bases between them. This CDR3 is CASSPRNLGGPTDTQYF. DNA of the CDR3: TGTGCCAGCTCACCACGGAATTTGGGGGGACCCACAGATACGCAGTATTTT.

V is TRBV5-1 and J is TRBJ2-3, with TRBD1 matching 7 bases. V gave up 4 bases and J gave up 1 base; unmatched junction bases: 6. This CDR3 region has 15 residues. Per the germline V gene, CDR1 is SGHRS and CDR2 is YFSETQ. The CDR3 DNA reads as TGCGCCAGCAGCGGCGACAGGGCCGGCACAGATACGCAGTATTTT. This sequence encodes CASSGDRAGTDTQYF.

This clone has only one observation. The sample contains more than one DNA sequence encoding this CDR3. V usage is TRBV9 and J usage is TRBJ2-7, with a possible D match to TRBD1 (5 bases). Per the germline V gene, CDR1 is SGDLS and CDR2 is YYNGEE. There are 13 residues in the CDR3. V was trimmed by 3 bases and J by 1 base, leaving 8 bases between them. CDR3 nucleotide sequence: TGTGCCAGCAGCGCAGACAGTTCCTACGAGCAGTACTTC. Protein: CASSADSSYEQYF. The complete variable domain, with remaining parts taken from reference TRBV9 and TRBJ2-7, reads DSGVTQTPKHLITATGQRVTLRCSPRSGDLSVYWYQQSLDQGLQFLIQYYNGEERAKGNILERFSAQQFPDLHSELNLSSLELGDSALYFCASSADSSYEQYFGPGTRLTVT.

The chain uses TRBV28 and TRBJ1-3; maybe TRBD1 (5 bases). Germline V gene lookup returns CDR1 MDHEN and CDR2 SYDVKM. This CDR3 has 18 amino acids. Trimming took 4 bases from V and 4 from J, leaving 23 bases between them. The DNA of the CDR3 is TGTGCCAGCAGTTCCCAACGGGCCCTCAGGGCGCGGGGAAACACCATATATTTT. It codes for CASSSQRALRARGNTIYF.

V usage is TRBV27 and J usage is TRBJ2-6; 8 nucleotides agree with TRBD1. V gave up 8 bases and J gave up 0 bases; unmatched junction bases: 3. The CDR3 is made up of 15 amino acids. Germline-derived CDR1 and CDR2 are MNHEY and SMNVEV (reference sequence). This CDR3 reads CASGQGSSGANVLTF. The CDR3 DNA sequence: TGTGCCAGCGGACAGGGAAGCTCTGGGGCCAACGTCCTGACTTTC.

The chain employs TRBV6-5 and TRBJ2-3; TRBD1 agrees at 11 bases. Germline V lookup: CDR1 MNHEY, CDR2 SVGAGI. The CDR3 consists of 16 residues. V was pared by 3 bases and J by 3 bases, with 5 bases of the junction left unmatched. CDR3 in amino acids: CASSYSGTGGTDTQYF. DNA for the CDR3: TGTGCCAGCAGTTATTCCGGGACAGGGGGGACAGATACGCAGTATTTT.

The rearrangement links TRBV28 to TRBJ1-4, with 7 nucleotides matching TRBD1. CDR3 size: 15 residues. V shed 5 bases, J shed 4 bases, and the junction held 7 bases outside the gene matches. Germline loops: CDR1 MDHEN, CDR2 SYDVKM. The CDR3 loop reads CASSPPGGYNEKLFF. Written as DNA, the CDR3 is TGTGCCAGCAGTCCTCCAGGGGGGTATAATGAAAAACTGTTTTTT.

V usage is TRBV7-3 and J usage is TRBJ2-2, with 7 positions matching TRBD1. Germline V gene sequence: CDR1 SGHTA, CDR2 FQGTGA. CDR3 length equals 16 residues. The V segment lost 6 bases and the J segment 0 bases; nucleotides outside the gene matches: 7. The CDR3 region has the DNA TGTGCCAGCAGGAACACCGGGACAGCGAACACCGGGGAGCTGTTTTTT. It codes for CASRNTGTANTGELFF.

This chain's CDR3 is CASTLRGQRPINEQFF. The CDR3 region has the DNA TGTGCCAGCACCCTCAGGGGACAGAGGCCAATCAATGAGCAGTTCTTC. The rearrangement uses TRBV5-6 and TRBJ2-1; 7 bases align to TRBD1. With V trimmed by 6 bases and J by 6 bases, 15 bases remained unmatched. This CDR3 is built from 16 residues. In germline, CDR1 is SGHDT, CDR2 YYEEEE. The full variable domain, in which reference TRBV5-6 and TRBJ2-1 provide the parts outside the CDR3, is DAGVTQSPTHLIKTRGQQVTLRCSPKSGHDTVSWYQQALGQGPQFIFQYYEEEERQRGNFPDRFSGHQFPNYSSELNVNALLLGDSALYLCASTLRGQRPINEQFFGPGTRLTVL.

The genes are TRBV6-6 and TRBJ2-7; 11 bases align to TRBD2. Germline V CDR1 and CDR2: MNHNY, SVGAGI (reference sequence). CDR3 length: 14 residues. The trim removed 6 bases at V and 3 bases at J, leaving 4 bases unmatched. The CDR3 loop reads CASRTSGSNYEQYF. The CDR3 region has the DNA TGTGCCAGCAGAACTAGCGGGAGTAACTACGAGCAGTACTTC.

The chain employs TRBV28 and TRBJ1-4; 7 bases fit TRBD1. The CDR3 has 13 residues. The germline CDR1 and CDR2 sequences are MDHEN and SYDVKM. J gave up 4 bases and V 8 bases, and 4 bases lay outside the gene matches. The CDR3 sequence: CASGTAINEKLFF. CDR3 nucleotides: TGTGCCAGCGGGACAGCTATTAATGAAAAACTGTTTTTT.

V gene TRBV6-5 combines with J gene TRBJ1-2; 10 nucleotides align to TRBD1. V was pared by 7 bases and J by 4 bases, with 6 bases of the junction left unmatched. The CDR3 covers 14 residues. Germline loops: CDR1 MNHEY, CDR2 SVGAGI. The CDR3 loop is CASKGQGDSYGYTF. The CDR3 nucleotides read TGTGCCAGCAAAGGACAGGGGGACAGCTATGGCTACACCTTC.

V usage is TRBV4-2 and J usage is TRBJ2-7, with TRBD1 identical over 9 bases. This CDR3 region has 14 residues. Per germline, CDR1 LGHNA and CDR2 YNFKEQ. Trimming cost V 4 bases and J 6 bases; bases outside gene matches: 7. The CDR3 is CASSPRDREGEQYF. In DNA, the CDR3 is TGTGCCAGCAGCCCCCGGGACAGGGAGGGCGAGCAGTACTTC.

The J gene is TRBJ1-1, the V gene TRBV24-1, with 12 bases aligning to TRBD1. The CDR3 length is 14 residues. J was trimmed by 12 bases and V by 5 bases; bases with no gene match: 9. Germline CDR1 reads KGHDR; CDR2 reads SFDVKD. The CDR3 bases are TGTGCCACCAGTGCCGGGGACAGGGGGCTCCCGACTTTCTTT. Amino acids: CATSAGDRGLPTFF.

The chain has TRBV4-3 and TRBJ2-7; D is unclear. This CDR3 has 15 amino acids. CDR1 is LGHNA, CDR2 YSLEER, per germline. V was trimmed by 0 bases and J by 5 bases, leaving 14 bases between them. The CDR3 reads CASSQEPGLAHEQYF. As DNA, the CDR3 is TGCGCCAGCAGCCAAGAACCAGGCCTGGCGCACGAGCAGTACTTC.

The rearrangement links TRBV7-9 to TRBJ1-4, with D perhaps matching TRBD1 (6 bases). Trimming took 2 bases from V and 8 from J, leaving 15 bases between them. The CDR3 loop spans 15 amino acids. Germline assignment: CDR1 SEHNR and CDR2 FQNEAQ (reference sequence). The CDR3 here is CASSLRNTGKEKLFF. CDR3 sequence (DNA): TGTGCCAGCAGCTTACGGAATACAGGGAAGGAAAAACTGTTTTTT.

The table lists this clone with a few counts. The rearrangement links TRBV5-4 to TRBJ1-1, with D tentatively TRBD1 (5 bases). In germline, CDR1 is SGHNT, CDR2 YYREEE (reference sequence). V was shortened by 4 bases and J by 1 base, with 11 bases between the two germline ends. The CDR3 totals 14 residues. In nucleotides, the CDR3 is TGTGCCAGCAGCAAAACTGACAGGAACACTGAAGCTTTCTTT. This sequence encodes CASSKTDRNTEAFF.

The chain's CDR3 is CASSLGGGTDTQYF. The CDR3 bases are TGTGCCAGCAGCTTAGGGGGAGGCACAGATACGCAGTATTTT. The chain combines TRBV11-3 with TRBJ2-3; D perhaps matches TRBD2 (5 bases). This CDR3 spans 14 amino acids. Germline assignment: CDR1 SGHNT and CDR2 YENEEA. V was trimmed by 1 base and J by 1 base, leaving 6 bases between them.

The rearrangement links TRBV7-9 to TRBJ1-2; 7 nucleotides match TRBD1. This CDR3 is 13 amino acids long. Trimming took 5 bases from V and 2 from J; bases not matched to a gene: 2. Per the germline V gene, CDR1 is SEHNR and CDR2 is FQNEAQ (reference sequence). This chain's CDR3 is CASSPTGNYGYTF. CDR3 coding DNA: TGTGCCAGCAGCCCGACAGGGAACTATGGCTACACCTTC.